What follows describes a single T cell receptor beta chain. This sample is drawn from a study of control samples from healthy donors and cancer patients. Profiling relied on immunoSEQ multiplex PCR, and the TCRdb table lists in-frame clones only, not all of them. The data hold 80,000 or so clones, with approximately 94% observed a single time. Per the germline V gene, CDR1 is SQVTM and CDR2 is ANQGSEA. The V end was cut by 1 base, the J end by 4 bases, with 10 bases between. The CDR3 is made up of 13 amino acids. Sequencing was carried out using blood. This sequence was found in a woman in her forties in good health. The chain combines TRBV29-1 with TRBJ1-2; D call uncertain. The CDR3, as DNA: TGCAGCGTTGAAGGGAGAGGGTTCTATGGCTACACCTTC. This gives the protein CSVEGRGFYGYTF.